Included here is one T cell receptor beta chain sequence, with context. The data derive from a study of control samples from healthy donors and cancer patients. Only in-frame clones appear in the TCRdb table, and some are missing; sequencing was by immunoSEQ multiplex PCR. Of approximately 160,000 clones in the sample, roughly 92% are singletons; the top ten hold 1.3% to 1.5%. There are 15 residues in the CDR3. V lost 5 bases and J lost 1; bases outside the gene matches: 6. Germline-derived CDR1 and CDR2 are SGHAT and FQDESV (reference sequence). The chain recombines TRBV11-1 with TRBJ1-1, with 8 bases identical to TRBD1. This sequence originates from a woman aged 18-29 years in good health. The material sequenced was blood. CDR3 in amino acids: CASSTSGTGNTEAFF. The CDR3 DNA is TGTGCCAGCAGCACTTCCGGGACAGGGAACACTGAAGCTTTCTTT.